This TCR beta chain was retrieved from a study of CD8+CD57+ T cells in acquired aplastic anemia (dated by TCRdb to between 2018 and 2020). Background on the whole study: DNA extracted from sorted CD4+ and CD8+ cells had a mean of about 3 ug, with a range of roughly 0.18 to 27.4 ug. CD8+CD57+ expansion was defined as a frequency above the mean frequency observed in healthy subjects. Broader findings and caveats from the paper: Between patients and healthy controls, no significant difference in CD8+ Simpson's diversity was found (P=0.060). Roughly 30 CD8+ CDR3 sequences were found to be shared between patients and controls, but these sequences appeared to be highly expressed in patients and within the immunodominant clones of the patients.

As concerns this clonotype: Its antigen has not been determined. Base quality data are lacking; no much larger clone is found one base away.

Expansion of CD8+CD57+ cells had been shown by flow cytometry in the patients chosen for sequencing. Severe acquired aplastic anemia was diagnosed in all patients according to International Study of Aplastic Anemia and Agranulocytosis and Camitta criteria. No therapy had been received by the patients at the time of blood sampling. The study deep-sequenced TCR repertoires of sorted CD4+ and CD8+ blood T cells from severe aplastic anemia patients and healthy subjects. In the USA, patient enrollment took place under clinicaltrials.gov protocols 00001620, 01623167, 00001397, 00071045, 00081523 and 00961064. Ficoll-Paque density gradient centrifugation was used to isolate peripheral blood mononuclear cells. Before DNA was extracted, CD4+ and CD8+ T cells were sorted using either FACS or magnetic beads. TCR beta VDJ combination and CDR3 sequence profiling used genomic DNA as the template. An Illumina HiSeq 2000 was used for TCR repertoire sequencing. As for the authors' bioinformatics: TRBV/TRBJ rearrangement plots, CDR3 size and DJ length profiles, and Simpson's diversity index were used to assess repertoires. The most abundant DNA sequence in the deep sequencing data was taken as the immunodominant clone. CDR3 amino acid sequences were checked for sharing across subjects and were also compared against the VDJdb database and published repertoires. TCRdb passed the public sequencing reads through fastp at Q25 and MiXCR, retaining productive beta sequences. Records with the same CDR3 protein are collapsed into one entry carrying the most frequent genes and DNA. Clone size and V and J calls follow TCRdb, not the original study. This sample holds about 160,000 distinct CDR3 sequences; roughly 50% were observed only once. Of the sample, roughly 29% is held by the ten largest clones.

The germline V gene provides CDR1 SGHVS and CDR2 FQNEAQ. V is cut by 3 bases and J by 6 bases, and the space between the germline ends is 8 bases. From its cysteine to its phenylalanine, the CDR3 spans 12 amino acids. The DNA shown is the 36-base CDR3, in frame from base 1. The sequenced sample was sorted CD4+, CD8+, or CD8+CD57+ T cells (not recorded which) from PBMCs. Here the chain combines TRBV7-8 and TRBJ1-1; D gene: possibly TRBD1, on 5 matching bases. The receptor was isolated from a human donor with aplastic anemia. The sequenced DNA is TGTGCCAGCAGCTTTGACAGAGCTGAAGCTTTCTTT. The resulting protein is CASSFDRAEAFF.